Sequencing of this TCR beta chain was carried out in a study of cytomegalovirus exposure and HLA in healthy donors. Overall study findings and caveats: Most TCR sequences showed up rarely, but some public TCRs showed up in many donors. Three CMV-associated chains proved CMV antigen-specific in vitro. Investigators reported 164 TCR beta chains as tied to cytomegalovirus.

Only in-frame clones appear in the TCRdb table, and some are missing; sequencing was by immunoSEQ multiplex PCR. The profile shows around 350,000 clones, 80% to 90% of them singletons. On this clone: Its target is unknown.

The V end lost 6 bases, the J end lost 1 base, and 13 bases lay between the germline ends. The CDR3 has 14 residues. Germline V gives CDR1 GTSNPN, CDR2 SVGIG (reference sequence). Sequenced material: PBMCs. The rearrangement joins TRBV30 to TRBJ1-3; TRBD1 might be the D (6 bases). The clonotype originates from a young woman in good health and CMV-seronegative. CDR3 region: CACETGLSGNTIYF. DNA for the CDR3: TGTGCCTGCGAAACAGGGTTGTCTGGAAACACCATATATTTT.